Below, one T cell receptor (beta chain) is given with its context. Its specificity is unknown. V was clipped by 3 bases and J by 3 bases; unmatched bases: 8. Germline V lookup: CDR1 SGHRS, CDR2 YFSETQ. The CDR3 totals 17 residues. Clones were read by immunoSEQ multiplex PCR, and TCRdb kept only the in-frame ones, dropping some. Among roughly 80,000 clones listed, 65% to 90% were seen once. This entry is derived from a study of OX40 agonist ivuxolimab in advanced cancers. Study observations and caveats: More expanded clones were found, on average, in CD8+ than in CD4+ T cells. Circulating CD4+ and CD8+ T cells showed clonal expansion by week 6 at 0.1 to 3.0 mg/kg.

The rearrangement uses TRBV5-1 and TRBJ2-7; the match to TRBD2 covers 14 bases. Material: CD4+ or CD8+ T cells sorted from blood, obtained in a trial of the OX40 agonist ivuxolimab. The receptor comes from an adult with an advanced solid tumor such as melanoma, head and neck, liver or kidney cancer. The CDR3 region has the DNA TGCGCCAGCAGCTCGCCGGGACTAGCGGGGGATTTCTACGAGCAGTACTTC. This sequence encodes CASSSPGLAGDFYEQYF.